Given below is one T cell receptor beta chain in context. Its antigen has not been determined. Per-base qualities were not stored, and no clone one base away is much larger. The CDR3 contains 14 residues, cysteine and phenylalanine counted. CDR3 DNA is the only sequence kept; it has 42 bases, read in frame from the first base. For CDR1 and CDR2, the germline V gene lists MNHEY and SVGAGI. Relative to germline, V is missing 8 bases and J is missing 1 base, with 7 bases of the junction outside any gene match. The data stem from a study of T cell responses to AZD1222 COVID-19 vaccine (dated by TCRdb to 2020 to 2022). About the full investigation: Because spike-specific TCR depth and breadth did not differ between the two schedules, AZD1222 recipients who got a second dose at roughly 4 weeks were pooled with those who got a second dose at roughly 12 weeks. A total of about 230 trial participants underwent TCR sequencing, of whom about 210 received two doses of AZD1222 and around 26 received two doses of the MenACWY control vaccine. Trial participants were enrolled by age into subgroups of 18-55, 56-69 and 70-plus years, and around 140, 26 and 57 TCR-sequenced participants, respectively, were included in these subgroups.

The sample's time point label is to be understood as: baseline before first vaccination. Vaccinee samples were obtained from the UK trials COV001 and COV002, which included a single-blind randomized controlled phase 2/3 trial of AZD1222 (ChAdOx1 nCoV-19) in healthy adults. Trial participant PBMC samples were collected at day 0 and day 28 after the second dose for TCRbeta chain sequencing. General findings and caveats noted by the study authors: Only five or six AZD1222 recipients were SARS-CoV-2 seropositive at baseline, limiting conclusions about previously exposed vaccinees. In the small 56-69-year group, the increase in depth fell short of significance, most likely because of low power. Participants were mostly white British, with more females than males. The authors suggested clonal diversity may have been underestimated. CD4 TCRs associated with the vaccine covered the entire spike protein, and the dominant responses were in regions 160-218 and 743-854. Reportedly, close to half of the unique spike-specific TCRs recognized epitopes lying outside the regions that are mutated in the B.1.351 and B.1.1.7 variants. Spike-specific TCR breadth and depth rose significantly after two AZD1222 doses compared with day 0 and with MenACWY recipients. Because no day 14 peak-response samples were available, repertoires were characterized only after the peak T cell response.

The CDR3 regions of human TCRbeta chains were subjected to immunosequencing. As for the original processing: TCRs in the repertoires were matched against a reference library of SARS-CoV-2-specific TCRs that had been generated with the MIRA antigen-specificity platform. Breadth was defined as the fraction of unique TCRs that were SARS-CoV-2-associated, and depth was defined as the fraction of total T cells that were SARS-CoV-2-associated. Each spike-specific TCR was assigned to its reactive spike region and to a CD4 or CD8 class using the MIRA data. Log10-transformed breadth and depth values were compared by one-way ANOVA with Sidak's multiple comparisons tests. Here the immuneACCESS table is served through TCRdb, limited to in-frame sequences with V and J called. Missing clones are a known gap in these copies; in checked studies unresolved V genes cover under half, and the rest lacks a known reason. D and trimming come from the DNA, and the V and J calls and clone size come from that table. The sample table holds some 130,000 clones, of which more than 80% were seen once. The ten largest clones add up to roughly 3.9% of the sample.

This specimen was peripheral blood, taken on day 0 of AZD1222 vaccination. The receptor's source is an adult in good health. The chain is assembled from TRBV6-5 and TRBJ2-5; 7 of the junction bases match TRBD2. The CDR3 sequence is CASGRESIQETQYF. The DNA reads TGTGCCAGCGGGAGGGAGTCAATCCAAGAGACCCAGTACTTC.